A single sample is the source of the 9 T cell receptor beta chains below, sequenced in a study of tumor and adjacent non-tumor tissue in lung cancer. Three rounds of nested PCR, following a modified ARM-PCR protocol, produced the TCRbeta library. Each CDR3 protein gets one entry after TCRdb re-called the multiplex PCR reads with MiXCR. The data show 100,000 to 150,000 distinct CDR3 sequences, around three fifths seen once. This sample's RNA came from whole unsorted tissue. The sample consisted of lung tumor tissue. Source of these receptors: a man aged 25-45 years with non-small cell lung cancer.

This clonotype has ten or more counts. J is TRBJ2-1 and V is TRBV6-8; D is uncertain. This CDR3 has 13 residues. Germline V lookup: CDR1 MNHGY, CDR2 SAAAGT. Trimming pared 7 bases from V and 7 bases from J, leaving 14 bases between. CDR3 DNA: TGTGCCAGCACCCCGGGCCTGGAGAATGAGCAGTTCTTC. Translating it yields CASTPGLENEQFF.

With regard to this clonotype: At one end the junction does not follow the germline gene, possibly because of a read error. The V call is TRBV11-1, the J call TRBJ2-2, with a weak D call TRBD1 (7 bases). CDR1 SGHAT and CDR2 FQDESV come from the germline V gene (reference sequence). The CDR3 has 13 residues. The CDR3 DNA follows: TGCACCAGCAGCTTTCAGGGGGACGGGGGGCTGTTTTTT. It translates to CTSSFQGDGGLFF.

The table lists this clonotype with a few counts. The chain joins TRBV6-2 or TRBV6-3 to TRBJ1-2; D is uncertain. CDR1 is MNHEY and CDR2 is SVGEGT in the germline V gene. The CDR3 has 16 residues. V gave up 2 bases and J gave up 3 bases, with 16 bases separating them. CDR3 in DNA: TGTGCCAGCAGTTACAACCGAAAAGGCTCCCACTATGGCTACACCTTC. It codes for CASSYNRKGSHYGYTF.

The sample holds a few counts of this clonotype. A read error is possible here, since a much larger clone lies one base away. The chain recombines TRBV4-1 with TRBJ2-5, with 9 positions matching TRBD2. The CDR3 runs to 14 residues. Germline V gene data show CDR1 as MGHRA and CDR2 as YSYEKL. The CDR3 loop is CASSPSGTQETQHF. The CDR3 DNA is TGCGCCAGCAGCCCTAGCGGGACACAAGAGACCCAGCACTTC.

Concerning this clonotype: The CDR3 end shows no conserved phenylalanine or tryptophan, and so a read error is likely. V and J are TRBV29-1 and TRBJ1-4; possible D gene TRBD1, 5 bases. V lost 8 bases, J lost 5 bases, and 15 bases lay in between. The germline CDR1 and CDR2 sequences are SQVTM and ANQGSEA. The CDR3 runs 13 residues. CDR3: CSPGTRTNEKLFS. DNA for the CDR3: TGCAGCCCGGGGACGAGGACGAATGAAAAACTGTTTTCT.

With regard to this clonotype: A read error may produce the germline difference seen at one junction end. The chain is built from TRBV6-5 and TRBJ2-7; D is unresolved. CDR1 MNHEY and CDR2 SVGAGI come from the germline V gene. The CDR3 totals 13 residues. CDR3 protein: CTSSLCLSYEQYF. CDR3 sequence (DNA): TGTACCAGCAGTTTATGTCTTTCCTACGAGCAGTACTTC.

This clonotype has only a few counts. The chain couples TRBV6-6 to TRBJ2-3; possible D gene TRBD2, 5 bases. The germline V gene has CDR1 MNHNY and CDR2 SVGAGI (reference sequence). The V end lost 4 bases, the J end lost 0 bases, and 14 bases lay between the germline ends. This CDR3 is 16 amino acids long. The CDR3 nucleotides are TGTGCCAGCAGTTCCCTAGGCGGGTTTAGCACAGATACGCAGTATTTT. Protein product: CASSSLGGFSTDTQYF.

At least ten counts were recorded for this clonotype. The chain uses TRBV20-1 and TRBJ1-5; 9 nucleotides agree with TRBD1. V lost 5 bases and J lost 4; bases outside the gene matches: 0. This CDR3 has 12 amino acids. The germline V gene encodes CDR1 DFQATT and CDR2 SNEGSKA (reference sequence). The CDR3 region is CSAGQGNQPQHF. The DNA for the CDR3 is TGCAGTGCTGGACAGGGGAATCAGCCCCAGCATTTT.

In this sample, this clonotype is medium-sized. The chain is built from TRBV4-3 and TRBJ2-6; D is undetermined. The CDR3 is 15 residues long. V shed 7 bases and J shed 0 bases, with 10 bases lying between them. The germline CDR1 and CDR2 sequences are LGHNA and YSLEER. Here the CDR3 DNA reads TGCGCCAGCACCCCTACCCCCTCTGGGGCCAACGTCCTGACTTTC. It yields the protein CASTPTPSGANVLTF.